This TCR beta chain is drawn from a study of blood T cell repertoires in COVID-19. The CDR3 runs to 13 residues. Trimming removed 1 base from V and 3 bases from J, with 7 bases in between. CDR1 and CDR2 from the germline V gene are SGHAT and FQNNGV. This study enrolled people aged roughly 18 to 90 from about two dozen US geographic areas. Some clones are missing from TCRdb's copy, which holds only in-frame ones; the method was immunoSEQ multiplex PCR. This table has 400,000 or so clones, less than 95% appearing once. Material for sequencing was PBMCs or T cells enriched from blood (not recorded which). This TCR derives from a man aged 18 to 29 who had recovered from COVID-19. V and J are TRBV11-2 and TRBJ2-7, with D perhaps matching TRBD2 (6 bases). The CDR3 nucleotides read TGTGCCAGCAGCTTAGGGGGGGACTACGAGCAGTACTTC. It codes for CASSLGGDYEQYF.